The sample holds a few counts of the clone carrying this TCR beta chain. Germline V gene data show CDR1 as SGHRS and CDR2 as YFSETQ. The CDR3 length is 15 residues. Trimming pared 6 bases from V and 2 bases from J, leaving 17 bases between. These data belong to a study of OX40 agonist ivuxolimab in advanced cancers. Assay used: immunoSEQ multiplex PCR; TCRdb lists only in-frame clones, some missing. This sample yields under 25,000 clones, of which 86% are seen a single time; more than 15% belongs to the top ten. V usage is TRBV5-1 and J usage is TRBJ2-5, with D perhaps assigned TRBD1 or TRBD2 (6 bases each). The source was CD4+ or CD8+ T cells sorted from blood, collected in a trial of the OX40 agonist ivuxolimab. The receptor was isolated from an adult with an advanced solid tumor such as melanoma, head and neck, liver or kidney cancer. The CDR3: CASTPRGTRQETQYF. In DNA, the CDR3 is TGCGCCAGCACCCCTCGGGGGACACGTCAAGAGACCCAGTACTTC.